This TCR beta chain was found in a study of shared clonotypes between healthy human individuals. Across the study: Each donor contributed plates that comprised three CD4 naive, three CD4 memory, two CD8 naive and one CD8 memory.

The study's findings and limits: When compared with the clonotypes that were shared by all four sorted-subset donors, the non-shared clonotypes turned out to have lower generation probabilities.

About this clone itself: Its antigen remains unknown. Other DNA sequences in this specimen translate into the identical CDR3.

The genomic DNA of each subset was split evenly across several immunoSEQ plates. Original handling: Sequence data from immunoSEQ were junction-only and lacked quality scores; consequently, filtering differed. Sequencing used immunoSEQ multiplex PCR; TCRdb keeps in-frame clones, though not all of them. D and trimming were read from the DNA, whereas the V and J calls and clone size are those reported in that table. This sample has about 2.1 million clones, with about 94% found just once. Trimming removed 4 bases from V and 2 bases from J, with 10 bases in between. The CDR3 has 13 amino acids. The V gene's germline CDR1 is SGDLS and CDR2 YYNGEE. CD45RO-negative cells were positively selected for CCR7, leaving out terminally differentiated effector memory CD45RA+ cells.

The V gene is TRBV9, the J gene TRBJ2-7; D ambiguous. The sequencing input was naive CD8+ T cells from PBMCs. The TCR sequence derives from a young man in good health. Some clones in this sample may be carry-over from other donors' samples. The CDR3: CASSPGPPYEQYF. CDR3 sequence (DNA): TGTGCCAGCAGCCCCGGGCCCCCCTACGAGCAGTACTTC.